The present T cell receptor beta chain was sequenced within a study of a mutant IDH1 vaccine in newly diagnosed glioma. Looking at the study overall: Treated patients showed a male proportion of around 60%, a female proportion of 37.5%, and a mean age of approximately 40 years. Study outcomes and limitations: Immune responses induced by vaccination arose in 93.3% of the patients.

Germline V lookup: CDR1 SQVTM, CDR2 ANQGSEA. This CDR3 has 11 amino acids. This clone was observed a single time. The antigen is unknown. Data came from immunoSEQ multiplex PCR; TCRdb stores just in-frame clones and leaves some out. The sample holds approximately 11,000 clones; around 86% are singletons and the top ten take about 5.5%. Time point indicated: week 5, during vaccination. Mutant IDH1 20-mer peptide, at 300 ug, made up each vaccine dose, with topical imiquimod. Diagnosis in the donors showed new WHO grade 3 or 4 astrocytomas that were IDH1-mutant and ATRX-lost. The input for sequencing was PBMCs, taken from a glioma patient whose treatment included an IDH1 peptide vaccine. This clonotype was sampled from a woman in her 40s with glioma. Some clones in this sample may be carry-over from other donors' samples. The chain combines TRBV29-1 with TRBJ1-2; TRBD1 is a possible D gene (5 bases). For the CDR3, the DNA is TGCAGTGGGGGGGGTCAGGTCGACTACACCTTC. Protein sequence: CSGGGQVDYTF.